This is a list of T cell receptor beta chains from one sample in a study of blood T cell repertoires in COVID-19. Method: immunoSEQ multiplex PCR; TCRdb's copy keeps in-frame clones and lacks some. The table has around 100,000 clones, around 85% seen once. Sequenced input: peripheral blood. These receptor sequences come from a human donor in a cohort sampled during active COVID-19. CDR3s include the opening cysteine and the closing phenylalanine or tryptophan. D genes are given only for firm matches. A row's size may be missing; if present it is once, few, many or a size class.

abundance,v_gene,j_gene,d_gene,CDR3nt,CDR3aa
NA,TRBV7-2,TRBJ1-3,NA,TGTGCCAGCAGCTTCCGACAGGGAAACACCATATATTTT,CASSFRQGNTIYF
NA,TRBV5-6,TRBJ1-2,TRBD1,TGTGCCAGCAGCCCATCGGGGACAGCCTATGGCTACACCTTC,CASSPSGTAYGYTF
few,TRBV15,TRBJ2-1,TRBD2,TGTGCCACCAGAACTAGCGGGAGGGCCGTGGGATACAATGAGCAGTTCTTC,CATRTSGRAVGYNEQFF
NA,TRBV11-2,TRBJ2-1,TRBD1,TGTGCCAGCAGCTTAGCTGGGGGACAGTTCAATGAGCAGTTCTTC,CASSLAGGQFNEQFF
NA,TRBV5-1,TRBJ2-3,TRBD2,TGCGCCAGCAGCTCGACTAGCGGGGGAGATACGCAGTATTTT,CASSSTSGGDTQYF
NA,TRBV7-2,TRBJ1-2,NA,TGTGCCAGCAGCCCGAGGGGGAGATCGATCTATGGCTACACCTTC,CASSPRGRSIYGYTF
NA,TRBV27,TRBJ2-3,NA,TGTGCCAGCAAAAACACCGGGACTTGGCAGGGTACGCAGTATTTT,CASKNTGTWQGTQYF
NA,TRBV7-8,TRBJ2-4,NA,TGTGCCAGCAGCTTAGTCATGGGGGCGGGCGCAAACATTCAGTACTTC,CASSLVMGAGANIQYF
NA,TRBV7-2,TRBJ1-5,TRBD1,TGTGCCAGCAGCAATGGGACAGGGGGTCGCCTCACTGATCAGCCCCAGCATTTT,CASSNGTGGRLTDQPQHF
NA,TRBV5-5,TRBJ2-7,TRBD2,TGTGCCAGCAGCTTGAGTCCTAGCGGGAATTTGGAGCAGTACTTC,CASSLSPSGNLEQYF
NA,TRBV9,TRBJ2-1,TRBD2,TGTGCCAGCAGCAGGAACCCGGGACTAGCGGGGGAGCAGTTCTTC,CASSRNPGLAGEQFF
NA,TRBV30,TRBJ1-2,TRBD1,TGTGCCTCCCAGGGGACAGGCGGTAACTATGGCTACACCTTC,CASQGTGGNYGYTF